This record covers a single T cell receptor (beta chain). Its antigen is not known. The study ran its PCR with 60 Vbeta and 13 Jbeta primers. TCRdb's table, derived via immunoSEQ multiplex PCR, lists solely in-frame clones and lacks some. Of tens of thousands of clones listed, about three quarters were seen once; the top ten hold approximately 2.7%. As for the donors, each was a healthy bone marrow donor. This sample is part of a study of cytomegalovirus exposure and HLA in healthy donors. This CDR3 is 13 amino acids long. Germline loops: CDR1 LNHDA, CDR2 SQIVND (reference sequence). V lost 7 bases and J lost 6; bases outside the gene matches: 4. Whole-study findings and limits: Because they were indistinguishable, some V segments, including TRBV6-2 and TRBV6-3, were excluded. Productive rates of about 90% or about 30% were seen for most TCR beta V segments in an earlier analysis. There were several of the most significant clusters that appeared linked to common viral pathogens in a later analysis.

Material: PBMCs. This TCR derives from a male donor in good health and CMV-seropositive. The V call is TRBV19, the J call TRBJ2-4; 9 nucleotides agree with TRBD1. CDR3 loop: CASTQGQGNIQYF. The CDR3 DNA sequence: TGTGCCAGTACCCAGGGACAGGGAAACATTCAGTACTTC.